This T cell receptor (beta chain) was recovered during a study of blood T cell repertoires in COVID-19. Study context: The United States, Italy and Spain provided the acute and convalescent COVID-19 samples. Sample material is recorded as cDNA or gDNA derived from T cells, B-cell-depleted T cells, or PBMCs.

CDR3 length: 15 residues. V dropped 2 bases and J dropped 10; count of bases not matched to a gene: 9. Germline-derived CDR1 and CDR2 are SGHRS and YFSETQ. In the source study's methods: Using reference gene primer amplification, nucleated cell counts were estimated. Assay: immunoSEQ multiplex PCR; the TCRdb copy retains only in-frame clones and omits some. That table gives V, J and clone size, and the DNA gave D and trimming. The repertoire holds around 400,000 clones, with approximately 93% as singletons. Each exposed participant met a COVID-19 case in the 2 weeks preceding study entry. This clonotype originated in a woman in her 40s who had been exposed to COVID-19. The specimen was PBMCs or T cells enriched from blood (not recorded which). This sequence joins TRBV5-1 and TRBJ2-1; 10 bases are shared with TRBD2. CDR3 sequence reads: CASSLLSGGAEEQFF. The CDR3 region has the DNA TGCGCCAGCAGCTTACTGAGCGGGGGGGCTGAGGAGCAGTTCTTC.